This T cell receptor (beta chain) was captured in a study of shared T cell receptors in the human thymus. Sequenced by immunoSEQ multiplex PCR; TCRdb stores in-frame clones only, minus some. The sample consists of 500,000 to 850,000 clones, roughly 86% of them appearing once. Another study also made use of these data, one on human thymus T cells. That study adds: The donors were infants in Finland with congenital heart defects, otherwise immunologically healthy. Thymus tissue for the work was resected from patients undergoing corrective heart surgery. Gene usage for V and J segments appeared biased in thymic and blood repertoires. The related literature has documented a marked overlap of thymic repertoires among unrelated individuals.

Sequenced input: thymocytes. The clonotype was recovered from a boy under two years old with a congenital heart defect.

The chain's CDR3 is CASSWIQGENTEAFF. The CDR3 bases are TGTGCCAGCAGCTGGATACAGGGGGAGAACACTGAAGCTTTCTTT. The gene calls are TRBV7-9 and TRBJ1-1, with 8 bases aligning to TRBD1. This CDR3 region has 15 residues. In germline, CDR1 is SEHNR, CDR2 FQNEAQ (reference sequence). With V trimmed by 4 bases and J by 1 base, 5 bases remained unmatched.